This passage covers 4 T cell receptor beta chains from one sample sequenced in a study of blood T cells in healthy people across ages. Combining a sample-barcoded 5' primer with a J-beta primer mix, a second PCR ran for roughly 6 to 12 cycles. Via MiXCR, TCRdb re-called the 5' RACE reads, giving one row per CDR3 protein. The table includes about 1.4 million distinct CDR3 sequences, approximately 63% detected once. Sequenced sample: blood. All receptors derive from a man younger than 35 in good health.

This clonotype showed up just once. V gene TRBV6-1 combines with J gene TRBJ2-1; 10 bases are shared with TRBD2. V lost 2 bases, J lost 15 bases, and 16 bases stayed unmatched. Germline CDR1 is MNHNS and CDR2 is SASEGT. The CDR3 totals 16 residues. The CDR3 DNA sequence: TGTGCCAGCAGTGAATTGGGAGGGCTAGCGGGAGAAACTAGGTTCTTC. Translated: CASSELGGLAGETRFF.

The chain employs TRBV5-1 and TRBJ2-7; D ambiguous. Trimming took off 4 bases at V and 1 base at J, with 21 bases between the two ends. Looked up from germline, CDR1 is SGHRS and CDR2 is YFSETQ. This CDR3 has 17 amino acids. In DNA form, the CDR3 reads TGCGCCAGCAGCCCTCCTCCCCTGAATGCACCATCCTACGAGCAGTACTTC. Translating it yields CASSPPPLNAPSYEQYF.

This clonotype has just a few counts. This rearrangement joins TRBV25-1 to TRBJ2-3; TRBD1 agrees at 7 bases. There are 16 residues in the CDR3. J lost 5 bases, V lost 2 bases, and 10 bases had no gene match. From germline, CDR1 is MGHDK and CDR2 SYGVNS. In DNA form, the CDR3 reads TGTGCCAGCAGTGAACAAAAACTGCACAGGGGAGATACGCAGTATTTT. This codes for CASSEQKLHRGDTQYF.

The sample holds a few counts of this clonotype. The chain couples TRBV6-2 or TRBV6-3 to TRBJ2-1; the D gene could be TRBD1 or TRBD2 (6 bases each). This CDR3 spans 14 amino acids. V was trimmed by 3 bases and J by 9 bases, leaving 15 bases between them. The germline CDR1 and CDR2 sequences are MNHEY and SVGEGT. DNA for the CDR3: TGTGCCAGCAGTTATGGGGCTGGAGGGGGTGAGCAGTTCTTC. This gives the protein CASSYGAGGGEQFF.